This TCR beta chain emerged from a study of T cell responses to AZD1222 COVID-19 vaccine (dated by TCRdb to the early 2020s). Study-level background: AZD1222 recipients with second doses at about 4 weeks or about 12 weeks were pooled, because spike-specific TCR depth and breadth did not differ between schedules. TCR sequencing was performed for fewer than 250 trial participants, of whom about 200 were given two doses of AZD1222 and some 26 were given two doses of MenACWY control vaccine. Trial participants were enrolled by age into subgroups of 18-55, 56-69 and 70-plus years, and around 150, 28 and 57 TCR-sequenced participants, respectively, were included in these subgroups. What the work shows at the level of the full study, not this receptor alone: Nearly half of unique spike-specific TCRs reportedly recognized epitopes outside regions mutated in the B.1.351 and B.1.1.7 variants. Participants were mostly white British and included more females than males, and it was suggested by the authors that clonal diversity may have been underestimated. No day 14 peak-response samples were available, so repertoires were characterized only after the peak T cell response. In the small 56-69-year group, the increase in depth fell short of significance, most likely because of low power. CD4 TCRs associated with the vaccine covered the entire spike protein, and the dominant responses were in regions 160-218 and 743-854. Conclusions about previously exposed vaccinees are limited because only a handful of AZD1222 recipients were SARS-CoV-2 seropositive at baseline. A significant rise in spike-specific TCR breadth and depth was observed after two AZD1222 doses relative to day 0 and relative to MenACWY recipients.

Turning to this clone: It lacks a known antigen. The record has no base qualities; no much larger clone is one base away.

There are 14 amino acids in the CDR3, from cysteine to phenylalanine inclusive. The CDR3 DNA has 42 bases and is translated from base 1. Here V drops 3 bases and J drops 7 bases, and the junction holds 7 bases not matched to any gene. The germline V gene gives CDR1 as SGDLS and CDR2 as YYNGEE. The CDR3 regions of human TCRbeta chains were subjected to immunosequencing. Per the authors' processing: Repertoire TCRs were matched against a reference library of SARS-CoV-2-specific TCRs generated with the MIRA antigen-specificity platform. Breadth meant the fraction of unique TCRs that were SARS-CoV-2-associated, whereas depth meant the fraction of total T cells that were SARS-CoV-2-associated. Using the MIRA data, every spike-specific TCR was mapped to the spike region that the TCR reacted to and assigned to either a CD4 or a CD8 class. Log10-transformed breadth and depth values were compared by one-way ANOVA with Sidak's multiple comparisons tests. TCRdb retrieved this table from immuneACCESS and kept in-frame rearrangements only. Not all clones are present; in checked studies, unresolved V genes account for under half, and no reason is known for the remainder. The D gene and trimming were derived from the DNA, and the V and J assignments and clone size from that table. Here the sample has about 120,000 clones; approximately 85% occur a single time. The top ten clonotypes cover almost 9.5% of the sample.

Taken with the paper, the label for time point translates to: baseline before first vaccination. The vaccinee samples were drawn from two UK trials, COV001 and COV002, one of which was a single-blind randomized controlled phase 2/3 trial testing AZD1222 (ChAdOx1 nCoV-19) in healthy adults. For TCRbeta chain sequencing, PBMC samples were collected from trial participants at day 0 and at day 28 after the second dose. Recombination linked TRBV9 to TRBJ2-1; TRBD2 aligns with 7 central bases. The source is an adult in good health. Sequenced material: peripheral blood, taken on day 0 of AZD1222 vaccination. The DNA sequence is as follows: TGTGCCAGCAGCGCGGGAGGTCAGGTAAATGAGCAGTTCTTC. This gives the protein CASSAGGQVNEQFF. The full variable domain, completed from the reference TRBV9 and TRBJ2-1 proteins outside the CDR3, reads DSGVTQTPKHLITATGQRVTLRCSPRSGDLSVYWYQQSLDQGLQFLIQYYNGEERAKGNILERFSAQQFPDLHSELNLSSLELGDSALYFCASSAGGQVNEQFFGPGTRLTVL.